This entry is about one TCR beta chain. As yet, its antigen is unknown. This sample is part of a study of T cells in localized non-small cell lung cancer. Study-level results: Researchers found a median about 53 of the top 100 tumor clones in adjacent lung. In uninvolved adjacent lung, T cell clonality reached its highest value, exceeding tumor.

J was trimmed by 8 bases and V by 5 bases; bases with no gene match: 6. The germline gives CDR1 MDHEN, CDR2 SYDVKM. The CDR3 loop spans 13 amino acids. The table came from immunoSEQ multiplex PCR; TCRdb's copy has only in-frame clones and leaves some out. The sample lists 12,000 to 15,000 clones, about 80% occurring once. The receptor was isolated from a female donor older than 55 with stage I squamous cell lung carcinoma. The sample consisted of peripheral blood, taken before any cancer treatment. This chain links TRBV28 with TRBJ2-7, with TRBD1 matching over 10 bases. Here the CDR3 reads CASSPGTGVQQYF. The CDR3 nucleotides read TGTGCCAGCAGTCCCGGGACAGGGGTCCAGCAGTACTTC.